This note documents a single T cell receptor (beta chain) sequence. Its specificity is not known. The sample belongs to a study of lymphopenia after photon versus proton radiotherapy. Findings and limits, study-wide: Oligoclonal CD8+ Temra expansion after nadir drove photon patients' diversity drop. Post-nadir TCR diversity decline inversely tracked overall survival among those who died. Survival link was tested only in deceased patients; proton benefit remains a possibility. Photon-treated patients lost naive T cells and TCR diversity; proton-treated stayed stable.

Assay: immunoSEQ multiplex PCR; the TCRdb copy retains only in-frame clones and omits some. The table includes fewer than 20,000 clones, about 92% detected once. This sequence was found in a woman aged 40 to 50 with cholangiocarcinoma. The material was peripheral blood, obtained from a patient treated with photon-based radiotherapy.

The DNA for the CDR3 is TGTGCCAGCAGCTCATTTCCAACGGGAGAGCAGTACTTC. Its protein is CASSSFPTGEQYF. V and J are TRBV11-3 and TRBJ2-7; possibly TRBD2 for D (5 bases). Germline V gene data show CDR1 as SGHNT and CDR2 as YENEEA. Trimming stripped 4 bases from V and 7 bases from J, with 14 bases between. The CDR3 spans 13 residues. The full variable domain, its missing parts supplied by reference TRBV11-3 and TRBJ2-7, is EAGVVQSPRYKIIEKKQPVAFWCNPISGHNTLYWYLQNLGQGPELLIRYENEEAVDDSQLPKDRFSAERLKGVDSTLKIQPAELGDSAVYLCASSSFPTGEQYFGPGTRLTVT.